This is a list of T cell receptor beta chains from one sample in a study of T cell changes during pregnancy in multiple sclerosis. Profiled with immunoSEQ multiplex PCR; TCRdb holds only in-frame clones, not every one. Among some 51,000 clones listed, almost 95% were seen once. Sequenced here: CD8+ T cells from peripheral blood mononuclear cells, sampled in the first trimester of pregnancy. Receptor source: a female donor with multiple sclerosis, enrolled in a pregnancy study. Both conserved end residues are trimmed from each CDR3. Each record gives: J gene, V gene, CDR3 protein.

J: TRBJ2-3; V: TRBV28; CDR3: ASTGSLSTDTQY
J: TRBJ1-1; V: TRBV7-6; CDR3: ASSLKGTNEAF
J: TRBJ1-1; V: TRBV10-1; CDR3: ASSEVGQAEDTEAF
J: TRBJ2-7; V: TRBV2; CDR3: ASSESGGTSSYEQY
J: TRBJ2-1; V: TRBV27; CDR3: ASSLIGGNNEQF
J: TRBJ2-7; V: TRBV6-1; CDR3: ASSEGAGAAYEQY
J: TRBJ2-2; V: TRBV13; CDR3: ASSLLEGTSAHSNTGELF
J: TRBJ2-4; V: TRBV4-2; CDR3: ASSQDHGIQY
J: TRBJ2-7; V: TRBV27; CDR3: ASSLSGTAEQY
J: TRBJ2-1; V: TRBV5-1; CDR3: ASSLWQGGNEQF
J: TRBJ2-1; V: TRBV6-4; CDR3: ASSDLAGDYNEQF
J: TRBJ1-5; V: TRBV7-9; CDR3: AYRVGSGQPQH
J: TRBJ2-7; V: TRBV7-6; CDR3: ASSTAPLSYEQY
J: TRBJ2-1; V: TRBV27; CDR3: ASSLWDSQANEQF
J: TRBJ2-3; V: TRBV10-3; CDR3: ATLGSTPDTQY
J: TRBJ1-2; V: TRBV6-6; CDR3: ASSPDRGGYGYT
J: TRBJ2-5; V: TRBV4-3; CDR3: ASSQEVGGGQETQY
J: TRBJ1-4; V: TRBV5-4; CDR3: ASSSGQGARKLF
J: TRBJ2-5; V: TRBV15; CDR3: ATSTIAAQETQY
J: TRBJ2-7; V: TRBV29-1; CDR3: SVEGQGVYEQY
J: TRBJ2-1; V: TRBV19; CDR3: ASSISVAVSGNEQF
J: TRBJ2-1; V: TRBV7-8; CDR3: ASSEGLAANNEQF
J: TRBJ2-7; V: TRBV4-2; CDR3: ASSQDRGGYEQY
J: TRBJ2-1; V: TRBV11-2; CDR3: ASSLLAGAYNEQF
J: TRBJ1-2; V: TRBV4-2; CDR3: ASSQEEGGRGGYT
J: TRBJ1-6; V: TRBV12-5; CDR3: ASGDTGGLFGSPLH
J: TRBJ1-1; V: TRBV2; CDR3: ASTGGTEAF
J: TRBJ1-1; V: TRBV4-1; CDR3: ASSQDSSGLAEAF
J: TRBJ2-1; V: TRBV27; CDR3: ASSPRVRQGAYNEQF
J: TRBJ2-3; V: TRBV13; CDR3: ASSLGTSSSTDTQY
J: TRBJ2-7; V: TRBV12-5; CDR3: ASGLNGAYEQY